This passage covers 10 T cell receptor beta chains from one sample sequenced in a study of blood T cell repertoires in COVID-19. TCRdb's table, derived via immunoSEQ multiplex PCR, lists solely in-frame clones and lacks some. The table shows under 350,000 clones, with 85% to 90% occurring only once. Sequencing used peripheral blood. All receptors come from a man aged 18 to 30 with active or convalescent COVID-19.

J is TRBJ1-5 and V is TRBV12-3 or TRBV12-4; no clear D gene. Trimming took off 7 bases at V and 11 bases at J, with 18 bases between the two ends. This CDR3 contains 13 residues. Here the CDR3 DNA reads TGTGCCAGCACCCTAGGCTCCGCTGGGTCCCAGCATTTT. It specifies CASTLGSAGSQHF.

The chain couples TRBV28 to TRBJ2-6, with D maybe TRBD1 (5 bases). This CDR3 has 13 residues. The germline CDR1 and CDR2 sequences are MDHEN and SYDVKM. V was trimmed by 7 bases and J by 4 bases, leaving 8 bases between them. The DNA of the CDR3 is TGTGCCAGCACGCGACAGGGGGCCAACGTCCTGACTTTC. Amino acids: CASTRQGANVLTF.

This chain links TRBV24-1 with TRBJ2-3; D is ambiguous. The CDR3 spans 13 residues. The germline V gene encodes CDR1 KGHDR and CDR2 SFDVKD. V was clipped by 5 bases and J by 4 bases, with 9 bases between them. CDR3 sequence: CATSGEAPDTQYF. CDR3 sequence (DNA): TGTGCCACCAGTGGAGAGGCCCCAGATACGCAGTATTTT.

The chain employs TRBV29-1 and TRBJ2-1; unclear D gene. The CDR3 runs 12 residues. The V end was cut by 1 base, the J end by 7 bases, with 8 bases between. Germline loops: CDR1 SQVTM, CDR2 ANQGSEA. CDR3 sequence: CSVEGRFNEQFF. The CDR3 DNA reads TGCAGCGTTGAAGGCAGGTTTAATGAGCAGTTCTTC.

The rearrangement uses TRBV6-6 and TRBJ2-7, with TRBD2 matching over 11 bases. This CDR3 comprises 14 residues. Germline trimming cut 5 bases from V and 0 bases from J; bases unmatched to any gene: 0. Germline CDR1 is MNHNY and CDR2 is SVGAGI (reference sequence). The CDR3 DNA follows: TGTGCCAGCAGTCTAGCGGGAGGCTCCTACGAGCAGTACTTC. Translation gives CASSLAGGSYEQYF.

DNA for the CDR3: TGTGCCAGCGGGGGACAGCCTAAAGAGACCCAGTACTTC. It codes for CASGGQPKETQYF. V gene TRBV3-1 (or the pseudogene TRBV3-2) combines with J gene TRBJ2-5, with 7 nucleotides matching TRBD1. Germline V gene data show CDR1 as LGHDT and CDR2 as YNNKEL (reference sequence). The CDR3 covers 13 residues. After removal of 8 bases from V and 3 bases from J, the junction contained 6 bases not matched to a gene.

This sequence joins TRBV9 and TRBJ1-3; no reliable D call. Germline loops: CDR1 SGDLS, CDR2 YYNGEE. The CDR3 loop spans 13 amino acids. V shed 0 bases and J shed 8 bases, with 9 bases lying between them. CDR3 DNA: TGTGCCAGCAGCGTAGGAGTAAGCGACACCATATATTTT. This sequence encodes CASSVGVSDTIYF.

This sequence joins TRBV6-4 and TRBJ2-1, with 7 bases matching TRBD2. Germline trimming cut 5 bases from V and 2 bases from J; bases unmatched to any gene: 6. Germline loops: CDR1 MRHNA, CDR2 SNTAGT. This CDR3 is built from 15 residues. CDR3 DNA: TGTGCCAGCAGTTTACTAGCGTTCGCCTACAATGAGCAGTTCTTC. Its translation is CASSLLAFAYNEQFF.

The table lists this clone with a count of one. This rearrangement joins TRBV14 to TRBJ2-3, with no clear D. CDR1 SGHDN and CDR2 FVKESK come from the germline V gene. Trimming took off 1 base at V and 2 bases at J, with 7 bases between the two ends. CDR3 size: 14 residues. This CDR3 is CASSQVRFTDTQYF. In nucleotides, the CDR3 is TGTGCCAGCAGCCAAGTCAGGTTCACAGATACGCAGTATTTT. Using reference TRBV14 and TRBJ2-3 for the parts outside the CDR3, the full variable domain is EAGVTQFPSHSVIEKGQTVTLRCDPISGHDNLYWYRRVMGKEIKFLLHFVKESKQDESGMPNNRFLAERTGGTYSTLKVQPAELEDSGVYFCASSQVRFTDTQYFGPGTRLTVL.

The genes are TRBV29-1 and TRBJ1-1; D ambiguous. Looked up from germline, CDR1 is SQVTM and CDR2 is ANQGSEA. This CDR3 spans 12 amino acids. The V end was cut by 4 bases, the J end by 3 bases, with 9 bases between. DNA of the CDR3: TGCAGCGTTGGCTGGGCTCACACTGAAGCTTTCTTT. Translated: CSVGWAHTEAFF.